The rows below give T cell receptor beta chains drawn from one sample of a study of blood T cell repertoires in COVID-19. Libraries were prepared by immunoSEQ multiplex PCR; TCRdb keeps only in-frame clonotypes and omits some of them. The data show over 150,000 clones, approximately 80% seen once. The sequenced sample consisted of peripheral blood. These receptors all stem from a woman in her sixties with COVID-19, enrolled during active disease. The CDR3 runs from the conserved cysteine through the conserved F or W. Each record gives: V gene, clone size, J gene, D gene, CDR3 DNA, CDR3 protein. A D gene is named only where the DNA matches it firmly. Where a row states a size, it is once, few, many or the class of an expanded clone; other rows omit it.

TRBV5-6,few,TRBJ2-6,NA,TGTGCCAGCACCCTCTCTGGGGCCAACGTCCTGACTTTC,CASTLSGANVLTF
TRBV7-8,NA,TRBJ1-2,NA,TGTGCCAGCAGCTTAGTGGTGGAGTCAATTTATGGCTACACCTTC,CASSLVVESIYGYTF
TRBV15,NA,TRBJ1-3,NA,TGTGCCACCAGCAGAGATCGAGGGGTAACTAGCCCACGGCGAGGAAACACCATATATTTT,CATSRDRGVTSPRRGNTIYF
TRBV5-4,once,TRBJ1-2,NA,TGTGCCAGCAGCTTGGCGCGGGGGCGCGATACTGGCTACACCTTC,CASSLARGRDTGYTF
TRBV18,NA,TRBJ1-1,TRBD1,TGTGCCAGCTCACCAGCCGGACAGGGAGCAGGGACTGAAGCTTTCTTT,CASSPAGQGAGTEAFF
TRBV6-5,NA,TRBJ1-5,TRBD1,TGTGCCAGCAGCGGGACAGGTAACAATCAGCCCCAGCATTTT,CASSGTGNNQPQHF
TRBV27,NA,TRBJ2-1,NA,TGTGCCAGCAAGACCTTGGCGGGTAGCTCCTACAATGAGCAGTTCTTC,CASKTLAGSSYNEQFF
TRBV2,NA,TRBJ1-2,NA,TGTGCCACCTACGCCAGGCAGCTCCTTGGAGGCTACACCTTC,CATYARQLLGGYTF
TRBV6-5,NA,TRBJ2-7,NA,TGTGCCAGCAGGTTGACCGGGACATCATTCTACGAGCAGTACTTC,CASRLTGTSFYEQYF
TRBV14,once,TRBJ2-1,NA,TGTGCCAGCAGCCAACCCAGGGGCGGCTCCTACAATGAGCAGTTCTTC,CASSQPRGGSYNEQFF
TRBV3-1/TRBV3-2,NA,TRBJ1-5,NA,TGTGCCAGCAGCCAAGATCGGGGTAGCAATCAGCCCCAGCATTTT,CASSQDRGSNQPQHF
TRBV4-1,NA,TRBJ1-3,NA,TGCGCCAGCAGCCAAGGGCAGCGTTATGGAAACACCATATATTTT,CASSQGQRYGNTIYF
TRBV5-4,NA,TRBJ2-7,TRBD1,TGTGCCAGCAGCTTTGTGTCGGGGACAGGGAGATACCACGAGCAGTACTTC,CASSFVSGTGRYHEQYF